This T cell receptor (beta chain) was profiled in a study of shared clonotypes between healthy human individuals. Study-wide context: Aged 18 to 49, the donors were a couple of women and a few men.

The CDR3 covers 15 residues. Trimming took off 3 bases at V and 2 bases at J, with 14 bases between the two ends. CDR1 and CDR2 from the germline V gene are SGHRS and YFSETQ. In the authors' workflow: Filtering differed for immunoSEQ, which gave only junction sequences without quality scores. Profiling relied on immunoSEQ multiplex PCR, and the TCRdb table lists in-frame clones only, not all of them. V, J and clone size derive from that table, while D and trimming were established from the DNA sequence. This table holds over a million clones, roughly 75% found once. This TCR was sampled from a man aged 18 to 29 in good health. The sample was memory CD4+ T cells sorted from blood. This sample's subset: CD45RA-negative fraction. The V call is TRBV5-1, the J call TRBJ2-5; the D gene could be TRBD1 or TRBD2 (5 bases each). The CDR3 here is CASSWRRDGQETQYF. The CDR3 DNA sequence: TGCGCCAGCAGCTGGCGCCGGGACGGGCAAGAGACCCAGTACTTC.